This TCR beta chain was found in a study of T cell repertoires in cytomegalovirus infection. As for the study in general: The authors relied on CMV epitopes, both recently identified HLA-C-restricted and well-studied HLA-B-restricted. Matching HLA type and CMV infection were both indicated by public TCR beta signatures.

Details on this clonotype: Antigen unknown.

Broader study findings: HLA-C-restricted CMV clonotypes gave the most frequent clonotype in two of eight donors.

TCRdb itself ran the reads through MiXCR, one entry per CDR3 protein. The sample has over 45,000 distinct CDR3 sequences; roughly 20% are singletons. Trimming took 1 base from V and 4 from J; bases not matched to a gene: 7. Germline CDR1 MNHEY, CDR2 SMNVEV (reference sequence). The CDR3 length is 18 residues. The V gene is TRBV27, the J gene TRBJ2-3; 14 positions match TRBD2. This receptor was taken from a human donor in good health (CMV status not recorded). Some clones in this sample may be carry-over from other donors' samples. Sequencing was performed on CD8+ T cells from cultured PBMCs, taken from culture after CMV antigen stimulation. As DNA, the CDR3 is TGTGCCAGCAGTTTATGGGGGACTAGCGGGAGCGGGCCAGATACGCAGTATTTT. This codes for CASSLWGTSGSGPDTQYF.